Following are 16 T cell receptor beta chains from one sample sequenced in a study of cytomegalovirus exposure and HLA in healthy donors. The PCR used 60 Vbeta and 13 Jbeta primers. Clones were read by immunoSEQ multiplex PCR, and TCRdb kept only the in-frame ones, dropping some. The repertoire holds 130,000 or so clones, with around three fifths as singletons. Specimen: PBMCs. These receptors were obtained from a male donor in good health and CMV-seronegative.

The gene calls are TRBV7-2 and TRBJ2-7, with TRBD2 identical over 11 bases. CDR1 is SGHTA and CDR2 is FQGNSA in the germline V gene. Trimming at V came to 2 bases and at J to 3 bases, leaving 3 bases not matched to a gene. The length of the CDR3 is 15 residues. CDR3 bases: TGTGCCAGCAGCTTACTAGCGGGGGGCAACTACGAGCAGTACTTC. It translates to CASSLLAGGNYEQYF.

The chain joins TRBV5-4 to TRBJ2-3, with TRBD1 identical over 9 bases. The junction had 9 bases not matched to a gene; V was cut back by 4 bases and J by 6 bases. CDR1 and CDR2 (germline): SGHNT, YYREEE (reference sequence). This CDR3 comprises 15 residues. The CDR3 DNA follows: TGTGCCAGCAGCCGCCGGGACAGGGCTTTCGATACGCAGTATTTT. Translating it yields CASSRRDRAFDTQYF.

This chain links TRBV5-1 with TRBJ2-3, with D possibly TRBD2 on 6 matching bases. The CDR3 loop spans 15 amino acids. Germline values: CDR1 SGHRS, CDR2 YFSETQ. The V gene lost 5 bases and the J gene lost 0 bases, with 13 bases spanning the gap. This chain's CDR3 is CASRPPGLSTDTQYF. The CDR3 DNA reads as TGCGCCAGCAGACCACCGGGACTCAGCACAGATACGCAGTATTTT.

This clone appeared a single time. The chain employs TRBV29-1 and TRBJ2-7; D may be TRBD1 (5 bases). CDR3 length: 13 amino acids. The V gene's germline CDR1 is SQVTM and CDR2 ANQGSEA. V was cut by 0 bases and J by 6 bases, with 12 bases left in between. The CDR3 coding sequence is TGCAGCGTTGAAGATACAGGAACGGGCGAGCAGTACTTC. Its protein is CSVEDTGTGEQYF.

This clone was picked up one time. The genes are TRBV5-1 and TRBJ2-5; D gene uncertain. Matching the DNA end better, TRBJ2-7 makes the J call doubtful. From germline, CDR1 is SGHRS and CDR2 YFSETQ. The CDR3 runs 14 residues. Here the CDR3 reads CASSENLGSYEQYF. CDR3 sequence (DNA): TGCGCCAGCAGCGAAAACTTGGGCTCCTACGAGCAGTACTTC.

The chain combines TRBV25-1 with TRBJ1-4; D is undetermined. Between the trimmed V and J ends, which lost 5 bases and 6 bases, there was a span of 16 bases. Germline V gene data show CDR1 as MGHDK and CDR2 as SYGVNS. The CDR3 extends over 15 amino acids. The CDR3, as DNA: TGTGCCAGCAGTCCTACCGGGAGGCGGGATGAAAAACTGTTTTTT. Translating gives CASSPTGRRDEKLFF.

This chain connects TRBV12-2 to TRBJ2-7; the table assigns TRBD2, which was not confirmed against the DNA. TRBV12-2 is marked as a pseudogene. The CDR3 is made up of 13 amino acids. The CDR3 coding sequence is TGTGCAAGTCGCCACTTAGTCGACTACGAGCAGTACTTC. Protein product: CASRHLVDYEQYF.

The chain recombines TRBV5-1 with TRBJ2-7; possibly TRBD2 for D (6 bases). With 0 bases removed from V and 2 bases from J, the gap between germline ends came to 15 bases. Germline V gives CDR1 SGHRS, CDR2 YFSETQ. This CDR3 region has 16 residues. CDR3 loop: CASSLAEAGMTYEQYF. The CDR3 DNA follows: TGCGCCAGCAGCTTGGCAGAGGCGGGGATGACCTACGAGCAGTACTTC.

This clone turned up a few times. The V call is TRBV19, the J call TRBJ1-2, with 9 bases identical to TRBD1. Germline V gene data show CDR1 as LNHDA and CDR2 as SQIVND (reference sequence). V lost 5 bases to trimming and J lost 7 bases; unmatched junction nucleotides: 11. The CDR3 loop spans 15 amino acids. The CDR3 protein is CASSDRVGTGLGYTF. CDR3 sequence (DNA): TGTGCCAGTAGTGATCGGGTTGGGACAGGGCTTGGCTACACCTTC.

About this clone itself: Sequence at one end of the junction differs from germline and may be a read error. This chain links TRBV29-1 with TRBJ2-5, with TRBD2 identical over 7 bases. Germline V CDR1 and CDR2: SQVTM, ANQGSEA. There are 13 residues in the CDR3. The CDR3 DNA is TGCAGCGTCGATGCTAGCGGTGAAGAGGCCCAGTACTTC. Protein: CSVDASGEEAQYF.

CDR3 region: CASSSHRNTEAFF. CDR3 bases: TGTGCCAGCAGCTCCCATAGGAACACTGAAGCTTTCTTT. This sequence joins TRBV11-2 and TRBJ1-1; no definite D call. The V gene lost 4 bases and the J gene lost 1 base, with 7 bases spanning the gap. This CDR3 is built from 13 residues. The germline V gene encodes CDR1 SGHAT and CDR2 FQNNGV.

J is TRBJ1-2 and V is TRBV7-9; 12 positions match TRBD1. V was clipped by 5 bases and J by 7 bases; unmatched bases: 8. The CDR3 covers 15 residues. Germline assignment: CDR1 SEHNR and CDR2 FQNEAQ (reference sequence). The CDR3 spells CASSSTGTGGGGYTF. CDR3 sequence (DNA): TGTGCCAGCAGCAGCACCGGGACAGGGGGCGGTGGCTACACCTTC.

This clone was seen more than once but under ten times. CDR3 amino acids: CASSLPGRRERGYTF. In DNA form, the CDR3 reads TGTGCCAGCAGCTTACCTGGACGTCGGGAACGCGGCTACACCTTC. V usage is TRBV7-2 and J usage is TRBJ1-2; D unclear. Germline values: CDR1 SGHTA, CDR2 FQGNSA. CDR3 length: 15 residues. V dropped 2 bases and J dropped 8 bases, with 18 bases sitting between them.

This clone was seen a few times. This rearrangement joins TRBV5-1 to TRBJ2-7, with unresolved D. Trimming pared 2 bases from V and 2 bases from J, leaving 14 bases between. This CDR3 is 15 amino acids long. CDR1 is SGHRS and CDR2 is YFSETQ in the germline V gene. The CDR3 reads CASSFRSGSTYEQYF. The CDR3 DNA follows: TGCGCCAGCAGCTTTCGATCCGGGTCCACCTACGAGCAGTACTTC. Full variable domain (rest looked up from reference TRBV5-1 and TRBJ2-7): KAGVTQTPRYLIKTRGQQVTLSCSPISGHRSVSWYQQTPGQGLQFLFEYFSETQRNKGNFPGRFSGRQFSNSRSEMNVSTLELGDSALYLCASSFRSGSTYEQYFGPGTRLTVT.

V is TRBV29-1 and J is TRBJ1-5; TRBD1 might be the D (5 bases). Between the trimmed V and J ends, which lost 7 bases and 5 bases, there was a span of 15 bases. This CDR3 has 13 residues. CDR1 SQVTM and CDR2 ANQGSEA come from the germline V gene. The CDR3, as DNA: TGCAGCGCCCGGGGGGGAATGGATCAGCCCCAGCATTTT. Translating gives CSARGGMDQPQHF.

This clone was seen at least ten times. The chain's CDR3 is CASSLIRAYEQYF. CDR3 DNA sequence: TGTGCCAGCAGCCTCATTCGGGCCTACGAGCAGTACTTC. J is TRBJ2-7 and V is TRBV7-2, with D unresolved. The CDR3 is made up of 13 amino acids. V lost 5 bases and J lost 2, with 10 bases in between. Germline CDR1 SGHTA, CDR2 FQGNSA.